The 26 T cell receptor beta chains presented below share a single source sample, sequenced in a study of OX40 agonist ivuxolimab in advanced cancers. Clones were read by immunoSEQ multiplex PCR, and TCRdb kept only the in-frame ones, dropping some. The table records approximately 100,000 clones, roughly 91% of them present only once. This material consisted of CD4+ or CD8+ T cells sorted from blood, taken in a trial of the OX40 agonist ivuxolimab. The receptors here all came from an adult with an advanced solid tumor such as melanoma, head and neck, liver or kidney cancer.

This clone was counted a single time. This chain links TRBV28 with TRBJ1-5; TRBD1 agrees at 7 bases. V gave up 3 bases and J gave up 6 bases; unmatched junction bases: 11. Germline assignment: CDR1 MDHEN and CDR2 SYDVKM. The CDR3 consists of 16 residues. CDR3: CASSFFYRGTSQPQHF. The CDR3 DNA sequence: TGTGCCAGCAGTTTCTTTTACAGGGGCACGAGTCAGCCCCAGCATTTT.

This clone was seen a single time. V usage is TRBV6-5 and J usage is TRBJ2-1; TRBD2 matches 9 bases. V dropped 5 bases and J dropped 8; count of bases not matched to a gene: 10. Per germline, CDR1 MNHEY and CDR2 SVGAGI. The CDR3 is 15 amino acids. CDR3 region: CASSHSGREAYEQFF. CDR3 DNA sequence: TGTGCCAGCAGTCATAGCGGGAGAGAGGCCTATGAGCAGTTCTTC.

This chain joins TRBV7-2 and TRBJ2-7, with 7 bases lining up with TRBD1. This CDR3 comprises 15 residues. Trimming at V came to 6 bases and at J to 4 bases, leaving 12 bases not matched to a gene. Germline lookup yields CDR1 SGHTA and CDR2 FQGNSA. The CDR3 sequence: CASSRRMGQNYEQYF. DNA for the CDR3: TGTGCCAGCAGTCGGAGAATGGGACAGAATTACGAGCAGTACTTC. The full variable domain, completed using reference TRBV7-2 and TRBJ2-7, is GAGVSQSPSNKVTEKGKDVELRCDPISGHTALYWYRQSLGQGLEFLIYFQGNSAPDKSGLPSDRFSAERTGGSVSTLTIQRTQQEDSAVYLCASSRRMGQNYEQYFGPGTRLTVT.

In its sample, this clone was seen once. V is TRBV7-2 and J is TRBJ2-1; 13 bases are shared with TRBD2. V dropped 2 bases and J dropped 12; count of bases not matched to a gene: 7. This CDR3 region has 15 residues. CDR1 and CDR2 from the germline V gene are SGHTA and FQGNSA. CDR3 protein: CASSLNRLAGGGQFF. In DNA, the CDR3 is TGTGCCAGCAGCTTAAACCGACTAGCGGGAGGAGGGCAGTTCTTC.

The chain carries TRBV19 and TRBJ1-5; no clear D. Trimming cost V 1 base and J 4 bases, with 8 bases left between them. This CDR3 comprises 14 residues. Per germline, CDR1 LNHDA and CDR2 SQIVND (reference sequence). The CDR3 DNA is TGTGCCAGTAGTATAGTCGGGCTTAATCAGCCCCAGCATTTT. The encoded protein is CASSIVGLNQPQHF.

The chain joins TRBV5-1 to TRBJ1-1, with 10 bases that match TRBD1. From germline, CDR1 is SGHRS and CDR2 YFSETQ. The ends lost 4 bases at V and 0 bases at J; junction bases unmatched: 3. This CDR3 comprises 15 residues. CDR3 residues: CASSRGTGVNTEAFF. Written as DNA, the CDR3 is TGCGCCAGCAGCAGAGGGACAGGGGTGAACACTGAAGCTTTCTTT.

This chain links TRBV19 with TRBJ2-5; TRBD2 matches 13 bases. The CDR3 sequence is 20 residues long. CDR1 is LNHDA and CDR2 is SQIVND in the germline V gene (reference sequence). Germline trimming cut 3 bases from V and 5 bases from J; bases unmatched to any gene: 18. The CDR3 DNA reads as TGTGCCAGTAGTATGGCGACCCCGATCGGACTAGCGGGAGCCCCGGAGACCCAGTACTTC. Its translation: CASSMATPIGLAGAPETQYF. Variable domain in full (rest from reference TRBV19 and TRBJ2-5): DGGITQSPKYLFRKEGQNVTLSCEQNLNHDAMYWYRQDPGQGLRLIYYSQIVNDFQKGDIAEGYSVSREKKESFPLTVTSAQKNPTAFYLCASSMATPIGLAGAPETQYFGPGTRLLVL.

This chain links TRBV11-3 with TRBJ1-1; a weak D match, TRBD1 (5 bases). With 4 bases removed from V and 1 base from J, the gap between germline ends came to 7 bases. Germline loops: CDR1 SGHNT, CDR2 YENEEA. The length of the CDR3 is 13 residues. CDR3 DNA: TGTGCCAGCAGCTCTACAGGGAACACTGAAGCTTTCTTT. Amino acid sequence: CASSSTGNTEAFF.

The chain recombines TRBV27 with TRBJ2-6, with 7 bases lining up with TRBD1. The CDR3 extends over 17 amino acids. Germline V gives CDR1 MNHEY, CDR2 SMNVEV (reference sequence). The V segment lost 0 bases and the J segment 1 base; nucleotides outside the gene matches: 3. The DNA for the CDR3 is TGTGCCAGCAGTTTATCAGGGGGCCTATCTGGGGCCAACGTCCTGACTTTC. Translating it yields CASSLSGGLSGANVLTF.

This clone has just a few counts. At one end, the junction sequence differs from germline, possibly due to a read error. CDR3 sequence reads: CASSRVPNTGELFF. The DNA of the CDR3 is TGTGCTAGCAGTCGTGTACCGAACACCGGGGAGCTGTTTTTT. The chain carries TRBV7-7 and TRBJ2-2; no clear D gene. This CDR3 has 14 residues. Germline V gives CDR1 SSHAT, CDR2 FNYEAQ (reference sequence).

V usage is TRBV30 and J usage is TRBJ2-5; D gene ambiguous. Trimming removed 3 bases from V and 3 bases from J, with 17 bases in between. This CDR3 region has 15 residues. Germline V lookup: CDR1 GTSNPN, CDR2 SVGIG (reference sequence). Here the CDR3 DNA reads TGTGCCTGGAGGATCCCCTTAGCAGGTGAAGAGACCCAGTACTTC. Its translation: CAWRIPLAGEETQYF.

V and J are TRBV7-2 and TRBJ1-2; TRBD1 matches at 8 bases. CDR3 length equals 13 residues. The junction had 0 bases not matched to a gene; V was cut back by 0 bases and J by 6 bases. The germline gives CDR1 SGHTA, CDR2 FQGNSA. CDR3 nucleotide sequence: TGTGCCAGCAGCTTAGCCAGGGGGCATGGCTACACCTTC. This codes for CASSLARGHGYTF.

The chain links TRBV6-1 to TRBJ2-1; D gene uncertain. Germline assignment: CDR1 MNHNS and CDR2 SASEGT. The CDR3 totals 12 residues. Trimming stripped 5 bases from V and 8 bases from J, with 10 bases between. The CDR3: CASSRLGYEQFF. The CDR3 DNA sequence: TGTGCCAGCAGTCGGCTAGGGTATGAGCAGTTCTTC.

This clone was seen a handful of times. This CDR3 reads CASRGAGSSTDTQYF. The CDR3 nucleotides read TGCGCCAGCAGGGGAGCGGGGTCTAGCACAGATACGCAGTATTTT. The genes are TRBV5-1 and TRBJ2-3; 7 bases fit TRBD2. With V trimmed by 5 bases and J by 0 bases, 6 bases remained unmatched. This CDR3 is built from 15 residues. Germline CDR1 is SGHRS and CDR2 is YFSETQ.

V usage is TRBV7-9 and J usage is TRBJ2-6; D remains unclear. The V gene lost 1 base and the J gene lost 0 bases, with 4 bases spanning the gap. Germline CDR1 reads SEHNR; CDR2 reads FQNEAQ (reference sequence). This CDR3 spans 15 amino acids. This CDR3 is CASSLDGSGANVLTF. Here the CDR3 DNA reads TGTGCCAGCAGCTTAGACGGCTCTGGGGCCAACGTCCTGACTTTC.

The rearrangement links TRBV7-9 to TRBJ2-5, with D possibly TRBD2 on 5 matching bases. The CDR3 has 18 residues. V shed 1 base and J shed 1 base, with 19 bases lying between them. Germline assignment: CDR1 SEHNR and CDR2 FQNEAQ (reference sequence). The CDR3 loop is CASSLELGGLGFQETQYF. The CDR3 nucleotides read TGTGCCAGCAGCTTAGAGTTGGGCGGGCTAGGGTTCCAAGAGACCCAGTACTTC.

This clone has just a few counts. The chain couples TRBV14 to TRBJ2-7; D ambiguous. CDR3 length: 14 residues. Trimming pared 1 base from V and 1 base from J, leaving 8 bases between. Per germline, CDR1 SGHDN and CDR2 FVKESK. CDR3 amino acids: CASSQVRESYEQYF. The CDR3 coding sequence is TGTGCCAGCAGCCAAGTTAGAGAGTCCTACGAGCAGTACTTC.

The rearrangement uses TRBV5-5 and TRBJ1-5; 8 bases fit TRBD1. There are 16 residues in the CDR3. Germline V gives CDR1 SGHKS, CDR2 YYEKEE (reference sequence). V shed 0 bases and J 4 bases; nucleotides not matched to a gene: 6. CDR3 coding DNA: TGTGCCAGCAGCTTGGCTCCAGGGGGCCGAAATCAGCCCCAGCATTTT. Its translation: CASSLAPGGRNQPQHF. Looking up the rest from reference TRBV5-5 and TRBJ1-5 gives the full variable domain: DAGVTQSPTHLIKTRGQQVTLRCSPISGHKSVSWYQQVLGQGPQFIFQYYEKEERGRGNFPDRFSARQFPNYSSELNVNALLLGDSALYLCASSLAPGGRNQPQHFGDGTRLSIL.

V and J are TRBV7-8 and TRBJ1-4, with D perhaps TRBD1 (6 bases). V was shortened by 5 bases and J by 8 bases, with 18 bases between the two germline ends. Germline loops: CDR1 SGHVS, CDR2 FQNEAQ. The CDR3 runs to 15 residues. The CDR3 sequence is CASSKSTGPGEKLFF. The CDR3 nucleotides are TGTGCCAGCAGCAAAAGCACAGGGCCAGGCGAAAAACTGTTTTTT.

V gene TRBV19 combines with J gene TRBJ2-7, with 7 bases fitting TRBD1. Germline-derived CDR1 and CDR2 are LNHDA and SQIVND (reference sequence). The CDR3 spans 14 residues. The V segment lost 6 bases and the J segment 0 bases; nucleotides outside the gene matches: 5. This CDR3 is CASRSTGSSYEQYF. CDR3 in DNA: TGTGCCAGTAGATCGACAGGGAGCTCCTACGAGCAGTACTTC.

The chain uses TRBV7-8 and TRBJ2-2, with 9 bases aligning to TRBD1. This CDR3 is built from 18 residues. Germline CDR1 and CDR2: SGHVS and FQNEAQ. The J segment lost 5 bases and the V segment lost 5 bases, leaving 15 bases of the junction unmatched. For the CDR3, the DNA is TGTGCCAGCAGCGGAGGACAGGGGATCTTCTATATTACCGGGGAGCTGTTTTTT. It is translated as CASSGGQGIFYITGELFF.

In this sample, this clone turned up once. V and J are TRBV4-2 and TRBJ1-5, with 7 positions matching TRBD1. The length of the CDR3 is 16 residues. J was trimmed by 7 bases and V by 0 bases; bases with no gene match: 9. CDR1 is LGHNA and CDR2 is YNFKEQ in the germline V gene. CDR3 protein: CASSQDLTGEGQPQHF. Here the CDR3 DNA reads TGTGCCAGCAGCCAAGATCTAACAGGGGAAGGGCAGCCCCAGCATTTT.

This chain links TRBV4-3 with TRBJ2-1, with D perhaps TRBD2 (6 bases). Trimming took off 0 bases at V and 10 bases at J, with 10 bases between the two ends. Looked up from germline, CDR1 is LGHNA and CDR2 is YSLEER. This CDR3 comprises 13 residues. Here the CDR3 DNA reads TGCGCCAGCAGCCAAGATCGACTAGGGGAGCAGTTCTTC. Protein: CASSQDRLGEQFF.

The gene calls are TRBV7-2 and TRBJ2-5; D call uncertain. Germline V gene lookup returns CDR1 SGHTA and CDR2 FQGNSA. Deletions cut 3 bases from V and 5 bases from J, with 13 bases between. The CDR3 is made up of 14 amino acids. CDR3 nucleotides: TGTGCCAGCAGCTTCACCTCTGGCAGGGAGACCCAGTACTTC. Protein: CASSFTSGRETQYF.

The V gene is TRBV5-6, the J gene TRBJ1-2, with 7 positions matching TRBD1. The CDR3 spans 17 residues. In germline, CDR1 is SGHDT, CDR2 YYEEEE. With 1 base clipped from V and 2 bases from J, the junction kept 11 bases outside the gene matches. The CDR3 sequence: CASSLPGDKGANYGYTF. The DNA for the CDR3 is TGTGCCAGCAGCTTGCCCGGCGACAAGGGGGCCAACTATGGCTACACCTTC.

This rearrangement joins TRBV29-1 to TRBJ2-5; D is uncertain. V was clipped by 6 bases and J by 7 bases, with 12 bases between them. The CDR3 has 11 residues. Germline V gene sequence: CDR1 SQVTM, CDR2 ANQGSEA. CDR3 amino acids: CSVLPGRTQYF. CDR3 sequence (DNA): TGCAGCGTCCTACCGGGTCGGACCCAGTACTTC.